This note documents a single TCR beta chain sequence. The repertoire was sequenced with immunoSEQ multiplex PCR; TCRdb's copy has only in-frame clones and lacks some. The sample carries about 97,000 clones, 90% recorded once. The data originate from a study of T cell changes during pregnancy in multiple sclerosis. Germline V gives CDR1 SGHNT, CDR2 YYREEE (reference sequence). The CDR3 is 15 amino acids. V shed 2 bases, J shed 2 bases, and the junction held 4 bases outside the gene matches. Sequencing was performed on peripheral blood, taken in the second trimester of pregnancy. This chain joins TRBV5-4 and TRBJ2-5; TRBD1 matches 9 bases. The receptor was isolated from a female donor in good health, enrolled as a control in a pregnancy study. CDR3 loop: CASSFTGGQQETQYF. DNA of the CDR3: TGTGCCAGCAGCTTCACAGGGGGCCAGCAAGAGACCCAGTACTTC.